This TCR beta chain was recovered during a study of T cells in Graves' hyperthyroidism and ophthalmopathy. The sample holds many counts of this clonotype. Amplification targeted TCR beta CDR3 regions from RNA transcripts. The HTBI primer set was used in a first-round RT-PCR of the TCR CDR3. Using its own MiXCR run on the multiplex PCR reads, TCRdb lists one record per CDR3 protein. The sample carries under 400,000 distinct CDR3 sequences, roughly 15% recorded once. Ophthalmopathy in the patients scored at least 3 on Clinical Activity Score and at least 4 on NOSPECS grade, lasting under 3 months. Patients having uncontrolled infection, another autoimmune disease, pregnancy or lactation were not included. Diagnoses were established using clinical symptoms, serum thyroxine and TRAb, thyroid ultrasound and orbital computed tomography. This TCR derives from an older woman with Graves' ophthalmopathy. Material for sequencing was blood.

The CDR3 coding sequence is TGCAGTGCTAGAGATCCGAGCGGGAGGGAAGTAGAGACCCAGTACTTC. This encodes CSARDPSGREVETQYF. The chain joins TRBV20-1 to TRBJ2-5, with 10 positions matching TRBD2. The junction had 8 bases not matched to a gene; V was cut back by 0 bases and J by 4 bases. The CDR3 is 16 residues long. Germline loops: CDR1 DFQATT, CDR2 SNEGSKA (reference sequence).